This T cell receptor beta chain stems from a study of shared clonotypes between healthy human individuals (dated by TCRdb to the early 2020s). With regard to the full study: A couple of women and a few men aged 18 to 49 years were included in the cohort. Per donor, three plates each were used for CD4 naive and CD4 memory, two for CD8 naive, and one for CD8 memory. To estimate repertoire size and how much clonotype sharing occurs between individuals, the study deeply sequenced the blood TCR repertoires of roughly 5 healthy adults. Different laboratories and diverse techniques were used to prepare libraries and sequence TCR repertoires, to increase sequencing depth and limit assay-specific biases. Between about 0.94 and 8.9 billion PBMCs per donor were obtained by leukapheresis.

Using the deep immunoSEQ assay, multiplex PCR amplified TCR CDR3 regions from genomic DNA. Extracted genomic DNA from each cell subset was distributed evenly across all wells of several immunoSEQ 96-well plates, and each plate was treated as a replicate. Each replicate PCR for sorted subsets received approximately 220 ng genomic DNA, equal to roughly 30,000 T cell genomes. Purified libraries were measured with a Qubit 3.0 fluorometer, size-checked on a Bioanalyzer 2100, and measured again with the KAPA Library Quantification kit. Every immunoSEQ 96-well plate was sequenced on a dedicated single-read 150-cycle Illumina NextSeq 550 flow cell. For the original study's pipeline: Because only junctional sequences without quality scores were contained in the immunoSEQ output, filtering matching that applied to full-length reads could not be performed. To assign V/J genes and CDR3, sequences were annotated against IMGT germline references using PyIR, a Python wrapper for IgBLAST v1.9. Reads with weak V/J assignments (E-value above 1e-6), missing CDR3, stop codons, out-of-frame junctions, or ambiguous translated residues were removed. A V3J clonotype was defined by an identical inferred V gene, J gene, and CDR3 amino acid sequence. Percentage overlap between repertoires was calculated by dividing the number of shared unique clonotypes by the size of the smaller repertoire. Richness of each repertoire was evaluated using RTK rarefaction, the Chao1 estimator, and Recon v2.1 estimates of unobserved clonotypes. Generation probabilities for all TCRbeta clonotypes obtained by the gDNA method from a handful of donors were computed using OLGA. The source is immuneACCESS, and TCRdb retained only in-frame sequences with V and J called. Part of the clones is not carried over; for the studies checked, unresolved V genes explain less than half of this, and the remainder is unexplained. That table is the source of V, J and clone size, and D and trimming were worked out from the DNA. The sample profile shows about 2.1 million clones; just under 95% of them were found once. Around 1.7% of the sample is held by the ten biggest clonotypes.

CD8 naive samples were CD45RO-negative cells positively selected for CCR7, giving a CD45RA+CCR7+ population that excluded TemRA cells. The donors were healthy, HIV-negative adults with no recently reported acute infections or vaccinations. Only Caucasian adults living in Nashville, Tennessee, USA were represented among the donors. Blood was obtained by leukapheresis, after which PBMCs were separated by Ficoll-Histopaque density gradient centrifugation and cryopreserved in liquid nitrogen vapor phase. Analytical flow cytometry was used to check the purity and quantity of each magnetically sorted T cell population. From each sorted fraction, genomic DNA was isolated and quantified by UV absorbance on a Nanodrop 2000c. Results the study describes overall, beyond this receptor: Compared with non-shared clonotypes, clonotypes shared by all four sorted-subset donors had higher generation probabilities. Even with the large sequencing depth, rarefaction of the sorted-subset datasets indicated that sequencing was incomplete. Only blood was sampled, and tissue TCR repertoires likely differ from those in blood. Sharing across a few donors was observed for 4.5% to 6.5% of naive CD4, 3% to 4% of naive CD8, roughly 2.4% of memory CD4, and about 0.4% of memory CD8 clonotypes. Pairwise subsampling led to the expectation that sequencing depth would affect the degree of clonotype sharing among donors. The genetic and exposure-history diversity represented was limited by the small number of donors. Naive subsets generally had larger estimated clonotype richness than memory subsets.

Concerning this clone: Its antigen is currently not known. Per-base quality was not reported, and no clone a single base away is much larger than it.

Sequenced material: naive CD8+ T cells from PBMCs. The label giving this sample's cell subset or site can be read as: CD45RA+CCR7+. The TCR originated in a young man in good health. Some clones in this sample may be carry-over from other donors' samples.

The DNA sequence is as follows: TGTGCCAGCAGCGAGGCCCCCGACAGGCAGAACTATGGCTACACCTTC. This gives the protein CASSEAPDRQNYGYTF. Recombination joined TRBV9 with TRBJ1-2; TRBD1 is possibly the D segment (6 matching bases). V and J are truncated by 3 bases and 2 bases respectively, leaving an intervening sequence of 17 bases. From a lookup of the germline V gene, CDR1 and CDR2 are SGDLS and YYNGEE. The CDR3 has 16 amino acids, counting the end cysteine and phenylalanine. The sequence is cut down to CDR3 DNA, 48 bases in frame from base 1.